This T cell receptor beta chain was found in a study of T-cell memory formation after mild COVID-19. Across the study: Each donor largely had its own TCR clusters.

TCRdb re-called the 5' RACE reads through MiXCR, storing one row per CDR3 protein. Here the sample spans 350,000 to 400,000 distinct CDR3 sequences, approximately 14% being singletons. CDR1 LNHDA and CDR2 SQIVND come from the germline V gene (reference sequence). V shed 3 bases and J shed 4 bases, with 15 bases lying between them. This CDR3 has 15 residues. This chain links TRBV19 with TRBJ1-1; no firm D call. The receptor was isolated from a man in his late teens or twenties who had mild COVID-19 (a few samples of this study predate the infection). Cell type and time point are not known. The specimen sequenced was PBMCs or a T cell subset sorted from them (not recorded which). CDR3 in amino acids: CASSMRTPYLTEAFF. The DNA of the CDR3 is TGTGCCAGTAGTATGAGGACGCCCTATCTCACTGAAGCTTTCTTT.